Following are 7 T cell receptor beta chains from one sample sequenced in a study of post-analysis software for immune sequencing data. Libraries were made from TCR beta cDNA, and they carried unique molecular identifiers. MiXCR, applied by TCRdb to the PCR reads, yields one record per CDR3 protein. The sample carries hundreds of thousands of distinct CDR3 sequences, under 70% recorded once. Findings of the study overall: The five TRBV segments detected at higher frequency in patients than in controls included TRBV5-6, TRBV5-1 and TRBV20-1.

No antigen has been assigned to these receptors. Input material: blood. Source of these receptors: a girl between 10 and 17 years old with multiple sclerosis.

The rearrangement links TRBV10-3 to TRBJ2-5, with 14 nucleotides matching TRBD2. The germline gives CDR1 ENHRY, CDR2 SYGVKD. This CDR3 region has 17 residues. V lost 5 bases to trimming and J lost 4 bases; unmatched junction nucleotides: 9. The CDR3 reads CAISKTSGGAFLETQYF. CDR3 bases: TGTGCCATCAGTAAGACTAGCGGGGGGGCCTTTCTAGAGACCCAGTACTTC.

This clonotype is medium-sized. V and J are TRBV5-1 and TRBJ2-1; D remains ambiguous. V was pared by 2 bases and J by 0 bases, with 6 bases between. The CDR3 covers 14 residues. Germline V gene data show CDR1 as SGHRS and CDR2 as YFSETQ. The CDR3 coding sequence is TGCGCCAGCAGCTTTCATAGCTCCTACAATGAGCAGTTCTTC. Translation: CASSFHSSYNEQFF.

The V call is TRBV11-2, the J call TRBJ1-5; D is uncertain. V was clipped by 6 bases and J by 3 bases, with 12 bases between them. CDR1 is SGHAT and CDR2 is FQNNGV in the germline V gene. This CDR3 contains 14 residues. The CDR3 nucleotides read TGTGCCAGCAGTTTGTCAGCCCCCAATCAGCCCCAGCATTTT. This gives the protein CASSLSAPNQPQHF.

V usage is TRBV20-1 and J usage is TRBJ2-1, with D perhaps matching TRBD1 or TRBD2 (5 bases each). CDR3 length equals 14 residues. Germline-derived CDR1 and CDR2 are DFQATT and SNEGSKA (reference sequence). Deletions cut 3 bases from V and 5 bases from J, with 14 bases between. CDR3: CSASPGATHNEQFF. For the CDR3, the DNA is TGCAGTGCTAGTCCCGGGGCAACCCACAATGAGCAGTTCTTC.

The V call is TRBV12-3 or TRBV12-4, the J call TRBJ1-4; D unclear. Trimming cost V 6 bases and J 8 bases, with 16 bases left between them. The CDR3 is made up of 14 amino acids. The CDR3 sequence: CASRNRAPGEKLFF. CDR3 coding DNA: TGTGCCAGCAGGAATAGGGCCCCTGGGGAAAAACTGTTTTTT.

The chain has TRBV12-5 and TRBJ2-5; 7 bases align to TRBD2. The CDR3 runs 15 residues. CDR1 and CDR2 from the germline V gene are LGHNT and FRNRAP. V was clipped by 4 bases and J by 5 bases; unmatched bases: 10. The CDR3 DNA is TGTGCTAGTGGTTCGGGGACTAAATTTGGGGAGACCCAGTACTTC. Its protein is CASGSGTKFGETQYF.

The chain couples TRBV24-1 to TRBJ2-3; 7 nucleotides agree with TRBD1. CDR1 is KGHDR, CDR2 SFDVKD, per germline. V gave up 3 bases and J gave up 3 bases; unmatched junction bases: 11. The CDR3 spans 17 residues. The CDR3 sequence: CATSDTTTGMLTDTQYF. The CDR3 DNA sequence: TGTGCCACCAGTGATACCACGACAGGGATGTTAACAGATACGCAGTATTTT.